This T cell receptor beta chain derives from a study of cytomegalovirus exposure and HLA in healthy donors. This clone appeared a few times. PCR used 60 Vbeta primers and 13 Jbeta primers. TCRdb's copy holds only in-frame clones and misses some; the assay was immunoSEQ multiplex PCR. The sample holds approximately 270,000 clones, about 80% seen once. The specimen was PBMCs. The source is a girl between 2 and 10 years old in good health and CMV-seronegative.

The DNA of the CDR3 is TGTGCCAGCAGCAGACAGCTCCCCGATCCCTATGGCTACACCTTC. Translating it yields CASSRQLPDPYGYTF. The chain couples TRBV5-6 to TRBJ1-2; D is possibly TRBD1 (5 bases). The CDR3 extends over 15 amino acids. V was clipped by 4 bases and J by 4 bases, with 17 bases between them. Germline V gene data show CDR1 as SGHDT and CDR2 as YYEEEE.